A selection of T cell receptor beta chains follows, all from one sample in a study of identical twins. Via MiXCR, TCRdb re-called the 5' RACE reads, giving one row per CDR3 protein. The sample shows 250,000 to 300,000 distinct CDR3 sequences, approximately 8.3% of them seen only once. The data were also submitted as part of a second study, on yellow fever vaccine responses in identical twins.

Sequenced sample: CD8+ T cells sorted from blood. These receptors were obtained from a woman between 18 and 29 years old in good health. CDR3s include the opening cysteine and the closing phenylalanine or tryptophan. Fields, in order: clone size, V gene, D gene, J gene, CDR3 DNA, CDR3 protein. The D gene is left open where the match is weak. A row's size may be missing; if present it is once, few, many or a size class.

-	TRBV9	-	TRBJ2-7	TGTGCCAGCAGCGTAGAATCGAACGAGCAGTACTTC	CASSVESNEQYF
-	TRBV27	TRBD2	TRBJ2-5	TGTGCCAGCAGTTACCACACGGGGGGAGAGACCCAGTACTTC	CASSYHTGGETQYF
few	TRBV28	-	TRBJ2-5	TGTGCCAGCAGTTTAAGTCCTGGGGCAGCCCTCCAAGAGACCCAGTACTTC	CASSLSPGAALQETQYF
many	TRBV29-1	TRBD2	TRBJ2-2	TGCAGCGTTGGGGAGGGGAACACCGGGGAGCTGTTTTTT	CSVGEGNTGELFF
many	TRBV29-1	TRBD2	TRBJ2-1	TGCAGCGTTGAACCAGCGGGGAGCTCCTACAATGAGCAGTTCTTC	CSVEPAGSSYNEQFF
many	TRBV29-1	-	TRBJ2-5	TGCAGCATTCTAACGGAGCAAGAGACCCAGTACTTC	CSILTEQETQYF
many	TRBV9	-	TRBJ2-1	TGTGCCAGCAGCGAGATACAGGGAGCCTACAATGAGCAGTTCTTC	CASSEIQGAYNEQFF
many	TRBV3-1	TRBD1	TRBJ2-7	TGTGCCAGCAGCCAAGATCGGGACAGGGGGATGTACGAGCAGTACTTC	CASSQDRDRGMYEQYF
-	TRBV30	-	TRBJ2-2	TGTGCCTGGAGTGTTTCCGGGGAGCTGTTTTTT	CAWSVSGELFF
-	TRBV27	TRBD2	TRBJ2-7	TGTGCCAGCAGTGCCCTACGGACTAGCAGATACGAGCAGTACTTC	CASSALRTSRYEQYF
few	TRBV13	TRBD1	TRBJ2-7	TGTGCCAGCAGCTTGACAGGGGTCAACTCCTACGAGCAGTACTTC	CASSLTGVNSYEQYF
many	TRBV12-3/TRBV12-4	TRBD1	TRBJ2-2	TGTGCCAGCACCCTGACAGGGCCGAACACCGGGGAGCTGTTTTTT	CASTLTGPNTGELFF
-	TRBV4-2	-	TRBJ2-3	TGTGCCAGCAGCCAAGTGTTCAGCCCCACAGATACGCAGTATTTT	CASSQVFSPTDTQYF
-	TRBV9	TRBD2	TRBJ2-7	TGTGCCAGCAGCGTAGAGATGGGACTAGCTGAGCAGTACTTC	CASSVEMGLAEQYF
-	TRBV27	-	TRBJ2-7	TGTGCCAGCAGTTTATTTGGGGTTTCCTACGAGCAGTACTTC	CASSLFGVSYEQYF
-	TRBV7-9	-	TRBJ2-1	TGTGCCAGCAGCTTAGGGGGTTATGAGCAGTTCTTC	CASSLGGYEQFF
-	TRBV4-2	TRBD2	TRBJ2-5	TGTGCCAGCAGCCAAGATCCTAGCGGGGTACGACTCCAAGAGACCCAGTACTTC	CASSQDPSGVRLQETQYF
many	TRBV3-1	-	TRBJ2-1	TGTGCCAGCAGCTTCGATCTCTACAATGAGCAGTTCTTC	CASSFDLYNEQFF
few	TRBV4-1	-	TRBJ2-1	TGCGCCAGCAGCCGTACCCTCCAGGGAAGAGAGTTCGATGAGCAGTTCTTC	CASSRTLQGREFDEQFF
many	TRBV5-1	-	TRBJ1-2	TGCGCCAGCAGCTTGGCCCCGGGGGAGTGGGGCTACACCTTC	CASSLAPGEWGYTF
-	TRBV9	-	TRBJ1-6	TGTGCCAGCAGCTCGGGAATTAGGGCTGGGGTTAATTCACCCCTCCACTTT	CASSSGIRAGVNSPLHF
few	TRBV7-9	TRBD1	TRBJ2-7	TGTGCCAGCGCTTTAATCGGGACAGGCTCCTACGAGCAGTACTTC	CASALIGTGSYEQYF
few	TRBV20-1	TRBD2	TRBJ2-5	TGCAGTGCCAGGGCTAGCGGGGGACAAGAGACCCAGTACTTC	CSARASGGQETQYF
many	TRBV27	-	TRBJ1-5	TGTGCCAGCAGTGATAGGCTTGGGGGCAATCAGCCCCAGCATTTT	CASSDRLGGNQPQHF
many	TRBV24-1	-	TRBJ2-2	TGTGCCACCAGTGATCAGTACACCGGGGAGCTGTTTTTT	CATSDQYTGELFF
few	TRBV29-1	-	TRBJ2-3	TGCAGCGTTGAAGATCTCCTCGACTCTAGCGCCCCGGATACGCAGTATTTT	CSVEDLLDSSAPDTQYF
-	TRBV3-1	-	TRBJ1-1	TGTGCCAGCAGCCATCTTCTCGGGTCTCACCCGAGCTCGTTTCCCTTTTCAATGAACACTGAAGCTTTCTTT	CASSHLLGSHPSSFPFSMNTEAFF
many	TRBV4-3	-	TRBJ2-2	TGCGCCAGCAGCCAAGATCGAGGGAACACCGGGGAGCTGTTTTTT	CASSQDRGNTGELFF
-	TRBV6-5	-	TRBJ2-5	TGTGCCAGCTCAGTTAGTGGGATACAAGAGACCCAGTACTTC	CASSVSGIQETQYF
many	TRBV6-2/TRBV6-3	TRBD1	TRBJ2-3	TGTGCCAGCAGCCTGGGGACAGGGCAGCAGTATTTT	CASSLGTGQQYF
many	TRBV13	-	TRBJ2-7	TGTGCCAGCAGCGGTAATGAGCAGTACTTC	CASSGNEQYF
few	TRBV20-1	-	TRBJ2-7	TGCAGTGCTAGAGGTCTGTTGGGCAGCCTCTACGAGCAGTACTTC	CSARGLLGSLYEQYF
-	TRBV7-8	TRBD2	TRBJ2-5	TGTGCCAGCAGCTTGACTAGCGGGGGGGAGACCCAGTACTTC	CASSLTSGGETQYF
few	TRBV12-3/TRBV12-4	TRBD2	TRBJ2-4	TGTGCCAGCAGTTTCGGCGGGGGGGTGAACATTCAGTACTTC	CASSFGGGVNIQYF
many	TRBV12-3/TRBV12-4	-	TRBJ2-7	TGTGCCAGCAGGATGGACGGCACGACCTACGAGCAGTACTTC	CASRMDGTTYEQYF
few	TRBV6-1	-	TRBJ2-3	TGTGCCAGCAGTGAAGGCAGCCATACGCAGTATTTT	CASSEGSHTQYF
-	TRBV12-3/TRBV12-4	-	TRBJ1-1	TGTGCCAGCAGTCAGCCACCGAACACTGAAGCTTTCTTT	CASSQPPNTEAFF
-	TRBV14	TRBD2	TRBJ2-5	TGTGCCAGCAGCCAATCCCGCATGTCTTGGGCAGAATCGCCTAGCGGGAGGGGTTGGGAGACCCAGTACTTC	CASSQSRMSWAESPSGRGWETQYF
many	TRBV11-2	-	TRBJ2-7	TGTGCCAGCAGCTTAGAGGCACCACAGGGCTACGAGCAGTACTTC	CASSLEAPQGYEQYF
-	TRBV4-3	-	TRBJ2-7	TGCGCCAGCAGCCCCGGGTGGGACTACGAGCAGTACTTC	CASSPGWDYEQYF
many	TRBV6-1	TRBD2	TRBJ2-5	TGTGCCAGCTCCTCAGCGGGGGGTTCGGTTGCCCAGTACTTC	CASSSAGGSVAQYF
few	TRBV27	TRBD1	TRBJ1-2	TGTGCCAGCAGTTTGACAGGGGGGTATCATGGCTACACCTTC	CASSLTGGYHGYTF
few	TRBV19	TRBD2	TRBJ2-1	TGTGCCAGTACCCAAGCGGGGGGCTCCTACAATGAGCAGTTCTTC	CASTQAGGSYNEQFF
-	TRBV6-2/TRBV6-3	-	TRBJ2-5	TGTGCCAGCAGTTACTCGGCAGAAGAGACCCAGTACTTC	CASSYSAEETQYF
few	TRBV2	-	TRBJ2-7	TGTGCCAGCGGTCGGGTCCGGCCTTACGAGCAGTACTTC	CASGRVRPYEQYF
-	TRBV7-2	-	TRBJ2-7	TGTGCCAGCAGCTCTCCCCTAGCGACTAGCTCCTACGAGCAGTACTTC	CASSSPLATSSYEQYF
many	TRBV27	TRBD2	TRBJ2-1	TGTGCCAGCATCGGGACTAGCGGTAACAATGAGCAGTTCTTC	CASIGTSGNNEQFF
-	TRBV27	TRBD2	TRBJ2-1	TGTGCCAGCAGTTTATCGGGACTAGCGCATGGTGAGCAGTTCTTC	CASSLSGLAHGEQFF
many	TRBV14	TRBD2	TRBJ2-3	TGTGCCAGCAGCCAAGATAACCTAGCGGGAGAGACAGATACGCAGTATTTT	CASSQDNLAGETDTQYF
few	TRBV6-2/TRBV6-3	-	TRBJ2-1	TGTGCCAGCAGTATCGGTGGTGAGCAGTTCTTC	CASSIGGEQFF
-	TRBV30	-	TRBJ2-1	TGTGCCTGGAGTAAGACAGTGGGGAATGAGCAGTTCTTC	CAWSKTVGNEQFF
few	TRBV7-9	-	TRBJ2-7	TGTGCCAGCAGCTCAGGACTCAACTACGAGCAGTACTTC	CASSSGLNYEQYF
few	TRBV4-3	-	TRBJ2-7	TGCGCCAGCAGCCAAGACGTAGGGGTCTACGAGCAGTACTTC	CASSQDVGVYEQYF
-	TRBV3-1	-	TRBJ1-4	TGTGCCAGCAGCCAAGTCTCGGTGCAGGACCCAGACAATGAAAAACTGTTTTTT	CASSQVSVQDPDNEKLFF
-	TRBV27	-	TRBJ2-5	TGTGCCAGCAGGAGAGGGACCTGGGAGACCCAGTACTTC	CASRRGTWETQYF
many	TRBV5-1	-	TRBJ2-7	TGCGCCAGCAGCCCGGACAACTACGAGCAGTACTTC	CASSPDNYEQYF